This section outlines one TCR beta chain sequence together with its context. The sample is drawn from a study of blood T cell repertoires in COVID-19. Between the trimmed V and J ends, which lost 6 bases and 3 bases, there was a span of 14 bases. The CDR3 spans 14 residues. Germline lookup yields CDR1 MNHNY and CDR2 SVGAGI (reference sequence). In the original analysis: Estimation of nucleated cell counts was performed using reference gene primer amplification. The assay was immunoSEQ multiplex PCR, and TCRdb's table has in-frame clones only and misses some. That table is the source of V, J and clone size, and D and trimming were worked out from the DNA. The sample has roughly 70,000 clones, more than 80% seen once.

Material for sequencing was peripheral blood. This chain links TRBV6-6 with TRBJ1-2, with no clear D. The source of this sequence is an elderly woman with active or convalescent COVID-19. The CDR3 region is CASRRRGDYYGYTF. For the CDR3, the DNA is TGTGCCAGCAGACGACGGGGAGATTACTATGGCTACACCTTC.